This entry features one T cell receptor beta chain sequence. Its antigen is still unknown. This CDR3 contains 16 residues. With 5 bases clipped from V and 4 bases from J, the junction kept 9 bases outside the gene matches. In germline, CDR1 is LNHDA, CDR2 SQIVND (reference sequence). This specimen comes from a study of multiple sclerosis patients with progressive multifocal leukoencephalopathy. Study-level points and caveats: Clones expanded at PML were already present before and during natalizumab.

As to time point: time of PML onset. After about 15 to 56 months on natalizumab, the natalizumab-treated patients developed PML. Every PCR reaction included synthetic inline CDR3 controls for all V-J pairings. TCRdb's table, derived via immunoSEQ multiplex PCR, lists solely in-frame clones and lacks some. The data show 25,000 to 30,000 clones, 75% to 90% seen once. Here the sequenced sample was PBMCs, taken from a patient treated with natalizumab. This sequence was found in a woman under 40 with progressive multifocal leukoencephalopathy. The chain joins TRBV19 to TRBJ2-1, with 9 bases lining up with TRBD1. The CDR3 DNA is TGTGCCAGTAGTCACCCCCTACAGGGGGCTTACAATGAGCAGTTCTTC. Translated, it gives CASSHPLQGAYNEQFF.